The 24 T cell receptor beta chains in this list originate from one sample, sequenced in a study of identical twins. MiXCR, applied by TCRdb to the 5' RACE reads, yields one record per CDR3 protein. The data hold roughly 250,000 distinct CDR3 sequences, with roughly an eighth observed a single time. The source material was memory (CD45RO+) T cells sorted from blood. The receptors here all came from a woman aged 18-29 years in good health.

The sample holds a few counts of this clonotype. The CDR3 loop is CASSQGLGTGELFF. CDR3 coding DNA: TGTGCCAGCAGCCAAGGACTGGGCACCGGGGAGCTGTTTTTT. The rearrangement links TRBV3-1 to TRBJ2-2; D gene uncertain. V was clipped by 1 base and J by 4 bases, with 7 bases between them. CDR3 length equals 14 residues. Per germline, CDR1 LGHDT and CDR2 YNNKEL (reference sequence). Full variable domain (missing parts from reference TRBV3-1 and TRBJ2-2): DTAVSQTPKYLVTQMGNDKSIKCEQNLGHDTMYWYKQDSKKFLKIMFSYNNKELIINETVPNRFSPKSPDKAHLNLHINSLELGDSAVYFCASSQGLGTGELFFGEGSRLTVL.

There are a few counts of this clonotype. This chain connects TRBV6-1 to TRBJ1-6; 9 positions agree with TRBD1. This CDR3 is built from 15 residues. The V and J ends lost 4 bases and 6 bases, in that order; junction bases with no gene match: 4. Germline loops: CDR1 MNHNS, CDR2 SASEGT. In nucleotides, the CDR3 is TGTGCCAGCAGTGCACAGGGGGCTGGTAATTCACCCCTCCACTTT. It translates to CASSAQGAGNSPLHF.

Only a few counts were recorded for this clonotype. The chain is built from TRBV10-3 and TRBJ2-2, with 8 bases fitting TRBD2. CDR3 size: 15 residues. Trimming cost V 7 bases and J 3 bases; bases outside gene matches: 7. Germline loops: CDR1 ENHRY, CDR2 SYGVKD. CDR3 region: CAIKGSGSDTGELFF. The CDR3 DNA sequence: TGTGCCATCAAGGGAAGCGGGAGCGACACCGGGGAGCTGTTTTTT.

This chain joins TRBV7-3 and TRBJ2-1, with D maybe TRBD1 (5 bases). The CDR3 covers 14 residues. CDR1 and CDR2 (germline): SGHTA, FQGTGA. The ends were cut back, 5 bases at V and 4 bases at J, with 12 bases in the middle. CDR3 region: CASSPVGAYNEQFF. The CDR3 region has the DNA TGTGCCAGCAGCCCGGTAGGGGCTTACAATGAGCAGTTCTTC.

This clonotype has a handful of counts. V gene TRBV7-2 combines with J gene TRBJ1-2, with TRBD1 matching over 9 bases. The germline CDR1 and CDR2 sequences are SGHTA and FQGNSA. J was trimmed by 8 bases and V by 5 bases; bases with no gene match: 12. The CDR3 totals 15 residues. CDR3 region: CASSTSRDRARGYTF. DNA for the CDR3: TGTGCCAGCAGCACCTCTCGGGACAGGGCACGAGGCTACACCTTC.

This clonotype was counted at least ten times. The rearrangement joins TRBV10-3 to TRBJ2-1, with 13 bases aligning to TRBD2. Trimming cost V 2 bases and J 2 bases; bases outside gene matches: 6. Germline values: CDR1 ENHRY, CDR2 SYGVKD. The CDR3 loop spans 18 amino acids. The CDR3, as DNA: TGTGCCATCAGTGAGCAGGGGACTAGCGGGACCGCCTACAATGAGCAGTTCTTC. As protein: CAISEQGTSGTAYNEQFF.

CDR3 sequence reads: CASNFQGEQGNYEQYF. The CDR3 nucleotides read TGTGCCAGCAACTTTCAGGGGGAGCAGGGGAACTACGAGCAGTACTTC. The chain carries TRBV2 and TRBJ2-7, with 7 positions matching TRBD1. This CDR3 has 16 amino acids. Germline CDR1 and CDR2: SNHLY and FYNNEI. The V segment lost 7 bases and the J segment 3 bases; nucleotides outside the gene matches: 15.

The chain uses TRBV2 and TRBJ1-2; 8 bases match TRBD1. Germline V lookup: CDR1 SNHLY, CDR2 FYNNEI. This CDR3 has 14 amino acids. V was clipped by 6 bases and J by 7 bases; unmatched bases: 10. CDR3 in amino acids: CASSGTGTTGGYTF. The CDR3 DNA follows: TGTGCCAGCAGCGGGACAGGAACCACCGGTGGCTACACCTTC. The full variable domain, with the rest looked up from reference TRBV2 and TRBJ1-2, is EPEVTQTPSHQVTQMGQEVILRCVPISNHLYFYWYRQILGQKVEFLVSFYNNEISEKSEIFDDQFSVERPDGSNFTLKIRSTKLEDSAMYFCASSGTGTTGGYTFGSGTRLTVV.

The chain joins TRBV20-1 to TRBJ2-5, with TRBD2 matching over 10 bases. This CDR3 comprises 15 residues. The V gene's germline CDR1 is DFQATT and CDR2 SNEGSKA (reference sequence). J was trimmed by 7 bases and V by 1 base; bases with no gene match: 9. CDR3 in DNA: TGCAGTGCTAGAGGGAGCGGGGGGGTCCATTTGACCCAGTACTTC. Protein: CSARGSGGVHLTQYF.

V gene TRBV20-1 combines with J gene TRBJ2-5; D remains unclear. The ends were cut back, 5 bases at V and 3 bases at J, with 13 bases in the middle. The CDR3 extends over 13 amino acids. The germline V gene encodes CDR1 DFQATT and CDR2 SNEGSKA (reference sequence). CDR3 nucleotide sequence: TGCAGTGCTCTAATGTCCACAAAAGAGACCCAGTACTTC. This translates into CSALMSTKETQYF.

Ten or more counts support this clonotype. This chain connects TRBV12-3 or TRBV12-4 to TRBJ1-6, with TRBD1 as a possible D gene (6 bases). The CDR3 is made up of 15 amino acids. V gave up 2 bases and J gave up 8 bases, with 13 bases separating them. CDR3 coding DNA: TGTGCCAGCAGTTTATCAGGGAGGGGGGATTCACCCCTCCACTTT. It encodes CASSLSGRGDSPLHF.

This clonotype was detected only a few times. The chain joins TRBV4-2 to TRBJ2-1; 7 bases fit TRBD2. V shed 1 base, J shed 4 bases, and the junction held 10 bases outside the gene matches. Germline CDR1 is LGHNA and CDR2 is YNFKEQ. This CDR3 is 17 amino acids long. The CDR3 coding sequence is TGTGCCAGCAGCCAAGTCGTTCGGAGCGGGGCTTACAATGAGCAGTTCTTC. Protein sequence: CASSQVVRSGAYNEQFF.

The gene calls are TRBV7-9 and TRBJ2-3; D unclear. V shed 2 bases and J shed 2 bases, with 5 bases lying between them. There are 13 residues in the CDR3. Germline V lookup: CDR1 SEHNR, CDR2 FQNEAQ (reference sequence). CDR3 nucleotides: TGTGCCAGCAGCTTACTTCTCACAGATACGCAGTATTTT. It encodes CASSLLLTDTQYF. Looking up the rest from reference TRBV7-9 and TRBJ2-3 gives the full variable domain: DTGVSQNPRHKITKRGQNVTFRCDPISEHNRLYWYRQTLGQGPEFLTYFQNEAQLEKSRLLSDRFSAERPKGSFSTLEIQRTEQGDSAMYLCASSLLLTDTQYFGPGTRLTVL.

The chain's CDR3 is CATSRGRGQAQETQYF. The CDR3 DNA follows: TGTGCCACCAGCAGGGGTCGGGGACAGGCCCAAGAGACCCAGTACTTC. This chain connects TRBV15 to TRBJ2-5; 8 bases are shared with TRBD1. V trimming: 3 bases; J trimming: 1 base; junction bases outside the gene matches: 7. The CDR3 has 16 residues. Looked up from germline, CDR1 is LNHNV and CDR2 is YYDKDF (reference sequence).

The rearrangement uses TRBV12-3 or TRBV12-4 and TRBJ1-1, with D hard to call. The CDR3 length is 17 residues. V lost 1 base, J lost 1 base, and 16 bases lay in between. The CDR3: CASSLDRPSTGNTEAFF. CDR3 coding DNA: TGTGCCAGCAGTTTAGACCGGCCTTCTACCGGGAACACTGAAGCTTTCTTT.

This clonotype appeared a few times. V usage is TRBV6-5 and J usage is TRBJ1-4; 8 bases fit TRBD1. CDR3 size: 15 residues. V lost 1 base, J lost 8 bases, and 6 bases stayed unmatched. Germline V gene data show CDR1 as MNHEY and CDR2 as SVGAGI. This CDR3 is CASSYLGQGNEKLFF. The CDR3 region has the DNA TGTGCCAGCAGTTACTTAGGACAGGGTAACGAAAAACTGTTTTTT.

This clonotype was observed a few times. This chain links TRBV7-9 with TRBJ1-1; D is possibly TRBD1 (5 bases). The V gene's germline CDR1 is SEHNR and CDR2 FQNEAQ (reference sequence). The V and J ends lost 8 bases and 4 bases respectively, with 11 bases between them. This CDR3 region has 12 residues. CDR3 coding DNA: TGTGCCAGCGACAGAACGGCCACTGAAGCTTTCTTT. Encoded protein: CASDRTATEAFF.

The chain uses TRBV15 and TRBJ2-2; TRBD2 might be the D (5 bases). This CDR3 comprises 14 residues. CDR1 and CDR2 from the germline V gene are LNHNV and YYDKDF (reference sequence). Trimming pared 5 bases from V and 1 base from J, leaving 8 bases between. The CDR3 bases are TGTGCCACCAGCGTAGCGCTGAACACCGGGGAGCTGTTTTTT. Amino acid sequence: CATSVALNTGELFF. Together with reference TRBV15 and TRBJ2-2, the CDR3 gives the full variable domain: DAMVIQNPRYQVTQFGKPVTLSCSQTLNHNVMYWYQQKSSQAPKLLFHYYDKDFNNEADTPDNFQSRRPNTSFCFLDIRSPGLGDTAMYLCATSVALNTGELFFGEGSRLTVL.

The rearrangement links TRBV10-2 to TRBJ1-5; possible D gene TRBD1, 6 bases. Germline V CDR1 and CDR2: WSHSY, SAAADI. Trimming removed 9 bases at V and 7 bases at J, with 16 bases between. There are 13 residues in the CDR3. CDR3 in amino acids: CASSMTGAQPQHF. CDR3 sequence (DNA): TGCGCCAGTTCAATGACAGGTGCACAGCCCCAGCATTTT.

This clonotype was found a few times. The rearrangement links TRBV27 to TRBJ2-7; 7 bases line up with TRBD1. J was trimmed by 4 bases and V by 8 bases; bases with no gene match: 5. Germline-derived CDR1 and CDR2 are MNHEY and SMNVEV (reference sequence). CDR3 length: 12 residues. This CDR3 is CASLSQGYEQYF. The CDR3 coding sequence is TGTGCCAGCCTATCACAGGGGTACGAGCAGTACTTC.

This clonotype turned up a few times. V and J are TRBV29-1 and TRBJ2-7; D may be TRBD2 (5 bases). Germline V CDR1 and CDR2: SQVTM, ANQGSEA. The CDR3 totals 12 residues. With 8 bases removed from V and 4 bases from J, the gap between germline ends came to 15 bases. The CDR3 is CSCAGSRYEQYF. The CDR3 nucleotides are TGCAGCTGCGCGGGTAGCAGGTACGAGCAGTACTTC.

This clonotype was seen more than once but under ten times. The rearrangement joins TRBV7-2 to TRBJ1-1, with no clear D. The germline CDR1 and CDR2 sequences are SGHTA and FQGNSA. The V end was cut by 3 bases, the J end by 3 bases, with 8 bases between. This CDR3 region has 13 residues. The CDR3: CASSFVSYTEAFF. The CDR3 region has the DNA TGTGCCAGCAGCTTTGTCAGCTACACTGAAGCTTTCTTT.

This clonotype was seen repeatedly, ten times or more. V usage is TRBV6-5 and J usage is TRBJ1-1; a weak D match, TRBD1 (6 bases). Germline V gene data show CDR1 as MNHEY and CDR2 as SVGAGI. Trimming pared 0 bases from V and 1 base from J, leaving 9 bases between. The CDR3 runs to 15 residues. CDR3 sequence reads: CASSYSGGGNTEAFF. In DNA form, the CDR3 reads TGTGCCAGCAGTTACTCAGGGGGAGGGAACACTGAAGCTTTCTTT.

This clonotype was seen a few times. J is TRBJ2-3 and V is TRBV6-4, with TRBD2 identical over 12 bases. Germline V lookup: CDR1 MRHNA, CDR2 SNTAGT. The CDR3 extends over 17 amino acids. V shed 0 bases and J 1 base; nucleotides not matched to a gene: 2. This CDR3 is CASSDSPSGGGTDTQYF. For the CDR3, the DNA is TGTGCCAGCAGTGACTCTCCTAGCGGGGGGGGCACAGATACGCAGTATTTT.